This T cell receptor beta chain was sequenced during a study of T-cell reconstitution after alpha-beta-depleted transplantation in children. In regard to this clonotype: Its antigen is still unknown.

Germline CDR1 reads LGHNA; CDR2 reads YSLEER. The CDR3 length is 13 residues. V was cut by 1 base and J by 3 bases, with 6 bases left in between. Unique molecular identifiers tagged the TCRbeta library. TCRdb fed the PCR reads into MiXCR, producing one record per CDR3 protein. Of 600,000 or so distinct CDR3 sequences in the sample, more than 20% were seen once. Study-wide results and caveats: Where alpha-beta T cells came from about two months after transplant was reportedly several hundred expanded graft clones.

This clonotype originated in a boy younger than two who had a stem cell transplant for acute myeloid leukemia, so the T cells may come from the graft donor. J is TRBJ1-2 and V is TRBV4-3, with D unclear. Here the sequenced sample was PBMCs, mostly from graft donor cells, taken 360 days after TCRalphabeta/CD19-depleted stem cell transplant. In nucleotides, the CDR3 is TGCGCCAGCAGCCAAGGGACGGACTATGGCTACACCTTC. This translates into CASSQGTDYGYTF.